This TCR beta chain originates from a study of blood T cell repertoires in COVID-19. This clone has a single count. Germline assignment: CDR1 LGHDT and CDR2 YNNKEL (reference sequence). This CDR3 has 16 residues. J was trimmed by 5 bases and V by 3 bases; bases with no gene match: 11. Authors' methods: It was from reference gene primer amplification that nucleated cell counts were estimated. TCRdb's table, derived via immunoSEQ multiplex PCR, lists solely in-frame clones and lacks some. V, J and clone size reflect that table, while D and trimming were determined from the DNA. The sample lists roughly 220,000 clones, 75% to 85% occurring once.

The TCR was taken from a woman at least 80 years old with COVID-19, enrolled during active disease. The V and J genes are TRBV3-1 (or the pseudogene TRBV3-2) and TRBJ2-5; 8 bases are shared with TRBD2. Sequencing was carried out using peripheral blood. The CDR3 region is CASSHSAGGAGETQYF. The CDR3 nucleotides are TGTGCCAGCAGCCACTCTGCGGGAGGCGCAGGGGAGACCCAGTACTTC.